This T cell receptor (beta chain) is from a study of cytomegalovirus exposure and HLA in healthy donors (dated 2017 in TCRdb). Regarding the study in general: In an earlier analysis of 587 of the donors, under 300 Gb of sequence data and approximately 100 million unique TCR beta sequences from some 170 million T cells were reported. Along with the roughly 670-subject first cohort, a separate validation cohort of around 110 different subjects was used. The study was designed to test whether signatures of past pathogen exposure could be identified by cataloging public T cell receptors. The later analysis used no new phenotypic data to find candidate immune exposures, relying instead on TCR beta sequences and their occurrence across donors. The study used immunosequencing to profile the T cell repertoires of approximately 650 subjects and linked those repertoires to cytomegalovirus serostatus. An early release covering 550 to 650 HLA-typed donors comprised 300 to 350 gigabases of sequencing data and tens of millions of unique TCR sequences. In a later analysis, previously published TCR beta repertoires from hundreds of donors were re-analyzed and high-resolution HLA genotyping was added so that TCR occurrence patterns could be studied. Among the approximately 420 genotyped donors, around 81% belonged to the genetic ancestry cluster associated with self-reported Caucasian donors. Across under 500 genotyped donors of the cohort, an average of roughly 250,000 unique TCR beta nucleotide sequences per donor were sequenced, and 15% to 20% of those sequences were non-productive. Four to six DR-DQ haplotypes were handled as single units for association and clustering, since linkage in the cohort was strong. Alongside the repertoire data, information on donor age, sex, ethnicity and CMV serostatus was compiled. A later genetic analysis took genome-wide SNP genotypes for about 60% of the roughly 670 donors and used that subset as a discovery cohort. Typing coverage differed by locus: A, B, C, DRB1 and DQB1 were typed in about 629-640 donors, DQA1 in 522, DPA1 in some 570, and DPB1 in 400 to 480. All discovery cohort repertoires had been generated on a single sequencing platform. An earlier analysis of fewer than 700 of the donors applied high-throughput TCR beta sequencing to assess whether each TCR beta V gene segment acted as functional or pseudogenic. High-throughput TCR immunosequencing, statistical association of individual TCRs with disease status, and machine learning were combined to predict cytomegalovirus infection status. HLA typing included class I and class II loci at four-digit resolution.

The germline V end is reduced by 1 base and the J end by 6 bases; junction bases left unmatched: 6. CDR3 length: 15 amino acids, cysteine to phenylalanine. Only the CDR3 part of the read is kept: 45 bases, read in frame from the first base. Per the germline V gene, SGHRS is the CDR1 and YFSETQ is the CDR2. A few counts support this clone. This clone's antigen is unknown. The record has no base qualities; no much larger clone is one base away. The cohort comprised 670 or so healthy bone marrow donors. At the time of sampling, every cohort member was nominally healthy, though immune exposures that went unrecorded were likely present. The donor tested CMV seronegative and was one of the 352 seronegative cohort members. Each donor provided a peripheral blood sample, and peripheral blood mononuclear cells were used for TCR beta sequencing. Genomic DNA was extracted from the blood cell samples with the Qiagen DNeasy Blood Extraction Kit.

Library preparation employed the immunoSEQ multiplex PCR assay. A mixture of 60 forward primers for TCR Vbeta segments and 13 reverse primers for TCR Jbeta segments was used in the multiplex PCR. A multiplex PCR assay on genomic DNA amplified the CDR3 region of rearranged TCR beta genes. The amplified TCR beta libraries were sequenced on the Illumina HiSeq System as 87-base-pair reads. The paper's data handling went like this. In a later analysis, tens of millions of unique TCR beta chains were counted across the roughly 670 repertoires, and approximately 11 million of these chains were shared by at least two donors. Raw reads were error-corrected and collapsed into unique sequences by a nearest-neighbor algorithm in which closely related sequences were merged to remove PCR and sequencing errors. CDR3 sequences were aligned to IMGT reference sequences to assign V, D and J gene segments. Each retained sequence needed at least a six-nucleotide match to both a V gene segment and a J gene segment. A rearrangement was called productive if the CDR3 had no stop codons and remained in frame with V and J, and every other rearrangement was called non-productive. CDR3 was defined according to IMGT convention as the region running from the second conserved V-encoded cysteine to the conserved J-encoded phenylalanine. The earlier analysis of 500 to 650 of the donors excluded any sequence lacking an unambiguous match to a single V gene segment. An earlier analysis of fewer than 650 of the donors classified V segments as functional when productive rearrangements were above 56.7% and as segregating when the standard deviation between donors was above 5%. A statistical classification framework was built to diagnose cytomegalovirus status from the catalog of TCR beta chain sequences. In a later analysis, V and J genes were assigned by comparing TCR nucleotide sequences against IMGT/GENE-DB human TR gene sequences. A later analysis assigned CDR3 sequences and most-parsimonious VDJ recombination scenarios with the TCRdist pipeline. In a later analysis, every TCR beta chain was defined by the combination of its CDR3 amino acid sequence and its V-gene family, and reads without a unique V-gene family were dropped. In a later analysis, fewer than 600 highly shared, low-generation-probability nucleotide sequences were removed to address suspected cross-contamination and a sequencing artifact. A later analysis calculated a clonal expansion index for each public chain from normalized within-repertoire ranks of inferred template counts. In a later analysis, generation probabilities were computed using a VDJ recombination model fitted to out-of-frame rearrangements, and the results were checked against IGoR. In a later analysis, hypergeometric tests were used to score TCR-TCR, TCR-HLA and TCR-CMV co-occurrence, with a repertoire-size bias correction applied to TCR pairs. A later analysis estimated false discovery rates by permuting HLA or CMV assignments 20 times. A later analysis grouped co-occurring TCRs with DBSCAN, adding TCRdist sequence similarity when clustering within HLA-allele-positive subsets. Repertoires with fewer than 30,000 or more than 120,000 public chains, plus five repertoires with anomalous nucleotide sharing, were excluded from co-occurrence clustering. TCRdb obtained this table from immuneACCESS and retained in-frame rearrangements with V and J assigned. These tables miss some clones; where compared with another copy, unresolved V genes account for less than half of the shortfall, and the remainder is unexplained. Clonal size and the V and J genes are those of that table, whereas D and trimming came from the DNA. Within this sample are 150,000 or so clones, with roughly 73% of them counted one time only. The ten largest clonotypes hold 1.6% of the sample.

The paper as a whole reports these results and caveats: It was suggested by the authors that the approach could potentially be generalized to other disease states and immunological phenotypes. According to a later genetic analysis, donors in an Asian-associated ancestry cluster had fewer N-insertions in productive TCRs than the roughly 660-donor mean. Presence/absence analyses assumed roughly uniform sequencing depth across donors, an assumption that may not hold. Across donors, most TCR sequences were observed very rarely, whereas some public TCRs were present in many individuals. Because the 87-base-pair reads could not distinguish some IMGT-functional V segments, including TRBV6-2 and TRBV6-3, those segments were excluded. The classifier was reported to diagnose cytomegalovirus status with high specificity and sensitivity in both the original cohort and the validation cohort. Because HLA typing was missing for some donors at each locus, association tests included only the typed subset. For the cohort, immune exposure information was limited to CMV serostatus. A total of 150 to 200 TCR beta chains were listed by the study as associated with cytomegalovirus. In an earlier analysis of roughly 500 of the donors, most TCR beta V segments appeared in productive rearrangements about 87% or about 30% of the time, broadly matching IMGT annotations. A group of highly shared sequence variants was considered likely to be a technical artifact of the sequencing pipeline. Strong co-occurrence of HLA alleles, especially DR and DQ, made assigning TCR associations to individual alleles difficult. In a later analysis, several top co-occurrence clusters were reported to appear linked to parvovirus B19, influenza, CMV and Epstein-Barr virus. A few of the identified cytomegalovirus-associated TCR beta chains were confirmed in vitro to be specific for cytomegalovirus antigens. Linkage disequilibrium might explain the correlated functional status among segregating V segments, but an unknown experimental factor could not be excluded. Only TCR beta chains were sequenced in this cohort, and the absence of alpha or paired-chain data limited detectable features. In a later analysis, HLA-associated TCR beta chains were found to be more clonally expanded and to have lower generation probabilities than equally common non-associated chains. Specific HLA alleles were associated with 16,951 TCR beta sequences at a false discovery rate of 0.05 in a later analysis. A further reported finding was that TCR beta sequences accurately predicted the HLA-A and HLA-B alleles for most subjects in the first cohort. In a later analysis, TCR association rates were found to vary across HLA loci, with the most associated TCRs seen for DRB1 alleles and the fewest for HLA-C alleles. In a later genetic analysis, a missense DCLRE1C variant was associated with V-gene and J-gene trimming of TCR beta chains, and the association was replicated in an independent cohort. In a later analysis, most CMV-associated TCR beta chains were found to appear HLA-restricted, with HLA associations seemingly driven largely by CMV exposure. Because counts were too low, fewer than 20 rarely observed V segments, including chromosome 9 orphons, were excluded from the earlier analysis of several hundred of the donors.

The chain joins TRBV5-1 to TRBJ2-7, with 11 bases in between that match TRBD1. This sequence was found in a woman between 18 and 29 years old in good health and CMV-seronegative. Specimen: PBMCs. The CDR3 has the sequence CASSLNLGTGGEQYF. The nucleotide sequence is given as TGCGCCAGCAGCTTGAATCTAGGGACAGGGGGCGAGCAGTACTTC.